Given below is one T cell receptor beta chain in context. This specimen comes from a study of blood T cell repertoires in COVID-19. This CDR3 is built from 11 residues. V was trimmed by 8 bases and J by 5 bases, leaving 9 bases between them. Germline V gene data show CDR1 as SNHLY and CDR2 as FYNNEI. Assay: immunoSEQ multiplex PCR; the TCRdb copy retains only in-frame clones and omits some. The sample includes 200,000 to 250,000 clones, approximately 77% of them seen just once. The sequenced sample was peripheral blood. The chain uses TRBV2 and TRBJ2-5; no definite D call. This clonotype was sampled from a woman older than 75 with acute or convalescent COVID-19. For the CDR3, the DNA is TGTGCCAGCGCGACACTGGAGACCCAGTACTTC. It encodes CASATLETQYF.